Described below is a single TCR beta chain sequence and its context. What it recognizes is unknown. The data stem from a study of Ad26.COV2.S vaccination and SARS-CoV-2 variants. Here immunoSEQ multiplex PCR was the method, and the copy in TCRdb shows in-frame clones only, minus some. The data contain approximately 360,000 clones, 83% of them seen just once; the ten biggest clones take up around 7%. The sample's treatment: roughly 20 received Ad26.COV2.S at low or high dose, single or two shots; roughly five received placebo; per-sample allocation not given. All samples were drawn on day 63, counting from the first vaccine or placebo injection. At a Boston site, the person donating was an adult of 18-55 years. It was Wuhan-strain SARS-CoV-2 spike that the Ad26 vaccine vector expressed. CDR3 length equals 14 residues. Germline V gene lookup returns CDR1 SNHLY and CDR2 FYNNEI. Trimming pared 6 bases from V and 2 bases from J, leaving 11 bases between.

Study-level results: From the TCR breadth and depth analyses, total T cell responses may have been underestimated. The study found higher spike-specific TCR breadth in vaccine than placebo recipients.

Sample: peripheral blood, taken in a trial of Ad26.COV2.S vaccine versus placebo. The receptor was derived from a person aged 18-65 years who received the Ad26.COV2.S COVID-19 vaccine or a placebo. V usage is TRBV2 and J usage is TRBJ1-5, with D unclear. The CDR3 sequence: CASSSLSGNQPQHF. The CDR3 nucleotides read TGTGCCAGCAGCTCATTATCGGGCAATCAGCCCCAGCATTTT.